Below, 17 T cell receptor beta chains from the same sample are listed, as sequenced in a study of CD8 T cells in ankylosing spondylitis. Using its own MiXCR run on the 5' RACE reads, TCRdb lists one record per CDR3 protein. In the table there are 100,000 to 150,000 distinct CDR3 sequences, about an eighth of which are singletons. Material: blood, either unsorted or a sorted T cell fraction (not recorded which). These receptor sequences come from a female donor with ankylosing spondylitis or in good health (not recorded which).

This clonotype occurred many times. The genes are TRBV7-2 and TRBJ2-5; no firm D call. The CDR3 contains 13 residues. V was cut by 0 bases and J by 5 bases, with 7 bases left in between. From germline, CDR1 is SGHTA and CDR2 FQGNSA. The CDR3 is CASSLAIRETQYF. As DNA, the CDR3 is TGTGCCAGCAGCTTAGCGATCAGGGAGACCCAGTACTTC.

About this clonotype itself: Germline and junction disagree at one end, which may indicate a read error. The chain combines TRBV18 with TRBJ1-2; D gene uncertain. The V gene's germline CDR1 is KGHSH and CDR2 LQKENI. The CDR3 totals 14 residues. The DNA for the CDR3 is TGTGCCAGCTCCCCAAGCGGAGATTCGTCGTCGACGCGCTTC. Its translation: CASSPSGDSSSTRF.

This clonotype was found many times. V gene TRBV2 combines with J gene TRBJ2-1, with D perhaps TRBD2 (6 bases). Trimming stripped 4 bases from V and 6 bases from J, with 13 bases between. The CDR3 is made up of 14 amino acids. CDR1 and CDR2 (germline): SNHLY, FYNNEI. The CDR3 reads CASSGGTQINEQFF. CDR3 in DNA: TGTGCCAGCAGTGGGGGGACTCAGATCAATGAGCAGTTCTTC.

This clonotype was detected ten times or more. This chain links TRBV12-3 or TRBV12-4 with TRBJ1-6; D ambiguous. Trimming removed 7 bases from V and 0 bases from J, with 16 bases in between. This CDR3 has 17 residues. Here the CDR3 reads CASKEGGSGSYNSPLHF. DNA for the CDR3: TGTGCCAGCAAGGAAGGCGGGAGCGGCTCCTATAATTCACCCCTCCACTTT.

This clonotype was counted at least ten times. The gene calls are TRBV12-3 or TRBV12-4 and TRBJ1-5; D uncertain. V lost 6 bases to trimming and J lost 5 bases, with 11 bases between them. The CDR3 covers 13 residues. Here the CDR3 DNA reads TGTGCCAGCAGCCCCCCGGGTTATCAGCCCCAGCATTTT. It yields the protein CASSPPGYQPQHF.

This clonotype has ten or more counts. This chain links TRBV12-3 or TRBV12-4 with TRBJ2-3, with D possibly being TRBD1 or TRBD2 (5 bases each). CDR3 length: 14 amino acids. Trimming shortened V by 8 bases and J by 2 bases, and 14 bases separated the two germline ends. The CDR3 coding sequence is TGTGCCAGCGGGGGTAAAGCGGACACAGATACGCAGTATTTT. Amino acid sequence: CASGGKADTDTQYF.

The sample holds a few counts of this clonotype. The chain recombines TRBV19 with TRBJ1-5, with TRBD1 matching over 7 bases. From germline, CDR1 is LNHDA and CDR2 SQIVND (reference sequence). The junction had 8 bases not matched to a gene; V was cut back by 6 bases and J by 0 bases. This CDR3 contains 16 residues. Here the CDR3 reads CASSLGTALSNQPQHF. DNA of the CDR3: TGTGCCAGTAGCCTCGGGACAGCACTTAGCAATCAGCCCCAGCATTTT.

This clonotype came up many times. The chain recombines TRBV12-3 or TRBV12-4 with TRBJ2-1; D is possibly TRBD2 (6 bases). This CDR3 comprises 16 residues. Trimming pared 2 bases from V and 5 bases from J, leaving 16 bases between. This CDR3 reads CASSLMMGGTHNEQFF. CDR3 DNA sequence: TGTGCCAGCAGTTTAATGATGGGGGGAACTCACAATGAGCAGTTCTTC.

This clonotype was recorded many times. The chain joins TRBV19 to TRBJ1-5, with 8 bases fitting TRBD1. Per the germline V gene, CDR1 is LNHDA and CDR2 is SQIVND (reference sequence). After removal of 6 bases from V and 6 bases from J, the junction contained 7 bases not matched to a gene. The CDR3 runs to 14 residues. The CDR3 loop reads CASRSTGEGQPQHF. The CDR3 bases are TGTGCCAGTAGATCGACAGGGGAGGGTCAGCCCCAGCATTTT.

This clonotype has ten or more counts. The chain employs TRBV7-3 and TRBJ1-1; weak D call: TRBD1 (5 bases). Looked up from germline, CDR1 is SGHTA and CDR2 is FQGTGA. Deletions cut 4 bases from V and 6 bases from J, with 15 bases between. The CDR3 loop spans 14 amino acids. CDR3: CASSSTGGSSEAFF. CDR3 DNA sequence: TGTGCCAGCAGCTCGACGGGGGGATCGTCTGAAGCTTTCTTT. The full variable domain, rest sourced from reference TRBV7-3 and TRBJ1-1, is GAGVSQTPSNKVTEKGKYVELRCDPISGHTALYWYRQSLGQGPEFLIYFQGTGAADDSGLPNDRFFAVRPEGSVSTLKIQRTERGDSAVYLCASSSTGGSSEAFFGQGTRLTVV.

This clonotype has a count of ten or more. V is TRBV20-1 and J is TRBJ2-1, with a tentative D call TRBD2 (5 bases). CDR3 length equals 15 residues. CDR1 and CDR2 (germline): DFQATT, SNEGSKA (reference sequence). The germline V and J ends were trimmed by 0 bases and 5 bases, with 14 bases remaining between them. In DNA form, the CDR3 reads TGCAGTGCTAGAGACCGGACCAGAGGGAACAATGAGCAGTTCTTC. Amino acids: CSARDRTRGNNEQFF.

The table lists this clonotype with many counts. The chain combines TRBV11-2 with TRBJ1-5; the D gene is possibly TRBD1 (6 bases). Between the trimmed V and J ends, which lost 1 base and 4 bases, there was a span of 17 bases. Germline V gene sequence: CDR1 SGHAT, CDR2 FQNNGV. This CDR3 region has 17 residues. CDR3 region: CASSLAGVRGGNQPQHF. Here the CDR3 DNA reads TGTGCCAGCAGCTTAGCGGGGGTCAGGGGTGGGAATCAGCCCCAGCATTTT. The whole variable domain, filled in from reference TRBV11-2 and TRBJ1-5, reads EAGVAQSPRYKIIEKRQSVAFWCNPISGHATLYWYQQILGQGPKLLIQFQNNGVVDDSQLPKDRFSAERLKGVDSTLKIQPAKLEDSAVYLCASSLAGVRGGNQPQHFGDGTRLSIL.

The table lists this clonotype with many counts. CDR3 amino acids: CSARGPSVGTQYF. Written as DNA, the CDR3 is TGCAGTGCTAGAGGGCCCTCGGTTGGTACGCAGTATTTT. The chain combines TRBV20-1 with TRBJ2-3, with D unclear. Germline V gene sequence: CDR1 DFQATT, CDR2 SNEGSKA (reference sequence). The V end lost 1 base, the J end lost 8 bases, and 13 bases lay between the germline ends. The CDR3 runs to 13 residues.

The CDR3, as DNA: TGTGCCAGCAGCTCGCCGGGGGGTCCAGGGGCCGCACCTTTATATGGCTACACCTTC. This sequence encodes CASSSPGGPGAAPLYGYTF. The chain links TRBV5-4 to TRBJ1-2, with D possibly being TRBD1 (6 bases). Trimming pared 3 bases from V and 5 bases from J, leaving 29 bases between. The CDR3 spans 19 residues. Germline-derived CDR1 and CDR2 are SGHNT and YYREEE (reference sequence).

This clonotype has just a few counts. The chain combines TRBV18 with TRBJ1-5; D gene ambiguous. Germline V gives CDR1 KGHSH, CDR2 LQKENI. Trimming shortened V by 2 bases and J by 0 bases, and 5 bases separated the two germline ends. This CDR3 comprises 14 residues. Written as DNA, the CDR3 is TGTGCCAGCTCACCAGAGTATAGCAATCAGCCCCAGCATTTT. Its protein is CASSPEYSNQPQHF.

Ten or more counts support this clonotype. The chain carries TRBV29-1 and TRBJ1-1, with a possible D match to TRBD1 (5 bases). CDR1 is SQVTM, CDR2 ANQGSEA, per germline. Trimming shortened V by 4 bases and J by 4 bases, and 19 bases separated the two germline ends. The CDR3 totals 15 residues. The CDR3 nucleotides read TGCAGCGTTGCCCAGGGAGCGGAACCGAGCACTGAAGCTTTCTTT. It is translated as CSVAQGAEPSTEAFF.

The chain carries TRBV5-3 and TRBJ2-2, with D unclear. TRBV5-3 is classed as an ORF, of uncertain function. This CDR3 spans 14 amino acids. With 9 bases removed from V and 6 bases from J, the gap between germline ends came to 18 bases. As DNA, the CDR3 is TGTGCCATGGGCTCCTGGCAGTTCCCCGGGGAGCTGTTTTTT. This sequence encodes CAMGSWQFPGELFF.